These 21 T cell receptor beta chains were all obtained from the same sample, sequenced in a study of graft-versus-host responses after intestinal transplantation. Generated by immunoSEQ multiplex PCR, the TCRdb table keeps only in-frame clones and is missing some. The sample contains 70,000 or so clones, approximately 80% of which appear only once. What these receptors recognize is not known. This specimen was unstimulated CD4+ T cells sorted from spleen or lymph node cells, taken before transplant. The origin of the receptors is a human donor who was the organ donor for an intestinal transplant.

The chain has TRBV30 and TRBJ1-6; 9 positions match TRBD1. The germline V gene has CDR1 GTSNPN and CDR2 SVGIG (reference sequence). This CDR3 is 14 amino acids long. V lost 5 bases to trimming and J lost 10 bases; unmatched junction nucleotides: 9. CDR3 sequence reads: CAWYRGRVASPLHF. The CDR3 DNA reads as TGTGCCTGGTACAGGGGGCGAGTTGCCTCACCCCTCCACTTT. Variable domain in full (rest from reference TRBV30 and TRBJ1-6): SQTIHQWPATLVQPVGSPLSLECTVEGTSNPNLYWYRQAAGRGLQLLFYSVGIGQISSEVPQNLSASRPQDRQFILSSKKLLLSDSGFYLCAWYRGRVASPLHFGNGTRLTVT.

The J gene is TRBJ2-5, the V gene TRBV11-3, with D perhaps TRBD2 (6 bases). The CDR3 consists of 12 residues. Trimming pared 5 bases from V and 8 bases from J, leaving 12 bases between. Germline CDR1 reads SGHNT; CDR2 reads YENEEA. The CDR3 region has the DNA TGTGCCAGCAGCCTCCGTGCGGGAACCCAGTACTTC. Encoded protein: CASSLRAGTQYF.

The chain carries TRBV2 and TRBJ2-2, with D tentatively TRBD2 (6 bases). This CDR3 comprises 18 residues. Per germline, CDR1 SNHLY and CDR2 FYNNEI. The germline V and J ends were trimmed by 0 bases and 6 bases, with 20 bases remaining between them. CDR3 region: CASSEAPPAIGGPGELFF. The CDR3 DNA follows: TGTGCCAGCAGTGAAGCTCCCCCAGCAATCGGGGGACCCGGGGAGCTGTTTTTT.

The CDR3 here is CASSPPRQGSNQPQHF. The CDR3 nucleotides read TGTGCCAGCAGCCCACCGAGACAGGGTAGCAATCAGCCCCAGCATTTT. This chain links TRBV6-6 with TRBJ1-5, with 7 bases aligning to TRBD1. Germline-derived CDR1 and CDR2 are MNHNY and SVGAGI (reference sequence). The V and J ends lost 6 bases and 0 bases, in that order; junction bases with no gene match: 8. The CDR3 sequence is 16 residues long.

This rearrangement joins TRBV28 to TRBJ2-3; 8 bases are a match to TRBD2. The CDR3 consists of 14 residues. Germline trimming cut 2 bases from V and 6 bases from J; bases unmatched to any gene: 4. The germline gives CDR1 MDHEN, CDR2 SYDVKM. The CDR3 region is CASSLAGGRDTQYF. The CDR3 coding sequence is TGTGCCAGCAGTTTAGCGGGGGGCCGGGATACGCAGTATTTT.

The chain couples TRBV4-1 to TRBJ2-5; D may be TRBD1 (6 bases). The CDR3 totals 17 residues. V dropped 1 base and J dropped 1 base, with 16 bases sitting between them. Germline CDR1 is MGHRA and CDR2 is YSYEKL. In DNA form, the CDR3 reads TGCGCCAGCAGCCAAGTCCCACTCAGGGGAGTCCAAGAGACCCAGTACTTC. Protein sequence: CASSQVPLRGVQETQYF.

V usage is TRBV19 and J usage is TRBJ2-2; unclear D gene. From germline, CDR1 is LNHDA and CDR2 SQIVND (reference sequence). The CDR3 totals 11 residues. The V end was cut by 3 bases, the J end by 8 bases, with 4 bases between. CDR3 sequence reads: CASSIPGELFF. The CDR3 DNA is TGTGCCAGTAGTATCCCTGGGGAGCTGTTTTTT.

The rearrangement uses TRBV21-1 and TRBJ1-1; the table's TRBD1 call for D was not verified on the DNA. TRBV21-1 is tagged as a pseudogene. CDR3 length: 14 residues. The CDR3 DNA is TGTGCCAGCAGCCCCGTATACAGGGGGATGGAAGCTTTCTTT. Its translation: CASSPVYRGMEAFF.

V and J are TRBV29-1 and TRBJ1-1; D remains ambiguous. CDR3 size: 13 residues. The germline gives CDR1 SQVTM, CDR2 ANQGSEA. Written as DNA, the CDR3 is TGCACCTCAGCGTTGAAGCCGAACACTGAAGCTTTCTTT. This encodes CTSALKPNTEAFF.

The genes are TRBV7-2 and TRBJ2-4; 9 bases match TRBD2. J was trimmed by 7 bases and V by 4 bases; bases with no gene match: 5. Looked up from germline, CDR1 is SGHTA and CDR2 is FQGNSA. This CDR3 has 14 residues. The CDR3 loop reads CASSWGTSMNIQYF. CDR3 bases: TGTGCCAGCAGCTGGGGGACTAGCATGAACATTCAGTACTTC.

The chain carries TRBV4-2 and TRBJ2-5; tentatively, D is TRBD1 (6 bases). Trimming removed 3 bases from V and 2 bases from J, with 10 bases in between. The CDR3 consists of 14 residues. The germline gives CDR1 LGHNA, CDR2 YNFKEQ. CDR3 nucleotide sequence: TGTGCCAGCAGCCACAACCAGGGGCAAGAGACCCAGTACTTC. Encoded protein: CASSHNQGQETQYF.

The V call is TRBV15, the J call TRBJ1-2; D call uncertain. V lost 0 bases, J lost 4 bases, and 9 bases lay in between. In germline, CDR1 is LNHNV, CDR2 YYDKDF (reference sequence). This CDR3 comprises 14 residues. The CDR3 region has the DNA TGTGCCACCAGCAGAGATATAGGCGGCTATGGCTACACCTTC. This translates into CATSRDIGGYGYTF. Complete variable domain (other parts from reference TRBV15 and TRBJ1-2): DAMVIQNPRYQVTQFGKPVTLSCSQTLNHNVMYWYQQKSSQAPKLLFHYYDKDFNNEADTPDNFQSRRPNTSFCFLDIRSPGLGDTAMYLCATSRDIGGYGYTFGSGTRLTVV.

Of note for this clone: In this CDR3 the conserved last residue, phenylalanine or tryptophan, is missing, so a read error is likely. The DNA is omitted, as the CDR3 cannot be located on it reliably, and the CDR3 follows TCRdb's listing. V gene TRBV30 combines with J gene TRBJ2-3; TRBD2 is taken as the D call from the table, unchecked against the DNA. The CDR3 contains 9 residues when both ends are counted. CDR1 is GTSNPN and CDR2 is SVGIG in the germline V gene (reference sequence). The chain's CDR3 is CAWSVRTAS.

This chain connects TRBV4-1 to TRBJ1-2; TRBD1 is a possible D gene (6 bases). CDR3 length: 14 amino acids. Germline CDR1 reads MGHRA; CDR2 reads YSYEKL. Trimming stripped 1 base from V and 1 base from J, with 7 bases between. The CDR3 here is CASSQGTVNYGYTF. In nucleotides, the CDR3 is TGCGCCAGCAGCCAAGGGACAGTTAACTATGGCTACACCTTC.

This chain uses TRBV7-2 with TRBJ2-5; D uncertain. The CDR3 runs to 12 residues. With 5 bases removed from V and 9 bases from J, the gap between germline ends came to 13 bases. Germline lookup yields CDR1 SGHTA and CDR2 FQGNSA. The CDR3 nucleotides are TGTGCCAGCAGCGTTGCGGTCGAGGCCCAGTACTTC. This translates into CASSVAVEAQYF.

The CDR3 DNA sequence: TGTGCCAGTAGTATGCCACTAGCCAAAAACATTCAGTACTTC. Residues: CASSMPLAKNIQYF. V gene TRBV19 combines with J gene TRBJ2-4, with D unclear. Germline V CDR1 and CDR2: LNHDA, SQIVND (reference sequence). The CDR3 has 14 amino acids. Trimming removed 3 bases at V and 0 bases at J, with 6 bases between. The full variable domain, in which reference TRBV19 and TRBJ2-4 provide the parts outside the CDR3, is DGGITQSPKYLFRKEGQNVTLSCEQNLNHDAMYWYRQDPGQGLRLIYYSQIVNDFQKGDIAEGYSVSREKKESFPLTVTSAQKNPTAFYLCASSMPLAKNIQYFGAGTRLSVL.

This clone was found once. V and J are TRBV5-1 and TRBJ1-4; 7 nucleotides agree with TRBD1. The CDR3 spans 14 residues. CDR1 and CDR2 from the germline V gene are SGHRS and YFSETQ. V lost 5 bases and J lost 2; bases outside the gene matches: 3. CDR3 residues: CASSSTGTNEKLFF. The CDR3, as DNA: TGCGCCAGCAGTTCGACAGGGACTAATGAAAAACTGTTTTTT.

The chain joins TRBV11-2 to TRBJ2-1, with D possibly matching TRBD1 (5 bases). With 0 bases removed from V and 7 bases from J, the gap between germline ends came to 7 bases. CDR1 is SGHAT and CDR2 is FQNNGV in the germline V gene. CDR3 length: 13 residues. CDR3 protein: CASSLEGVNEQFF. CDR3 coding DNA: TGTGCCAGCAGCTTAGAAGGGGTGAATGAGCAGTTCTTC.

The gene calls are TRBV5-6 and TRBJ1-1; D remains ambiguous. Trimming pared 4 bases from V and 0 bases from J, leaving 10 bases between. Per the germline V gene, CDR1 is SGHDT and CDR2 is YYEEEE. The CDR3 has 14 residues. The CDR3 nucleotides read TGTGCCAGCAGCACAACAGTTTTGAACACTGAAGCTTTCTTT. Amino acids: CASSTTVLNTEAFF. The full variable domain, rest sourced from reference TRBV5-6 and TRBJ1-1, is DAGVTQSPTHLIKTRGQQVTLRCSPKSGHDTVSWYQQALGQGPQFIFQYYEEEERQRGNFPDRFSGHQFPNYSSELNVNALLLGDSALYLCASSTTVLNTEAFFGQGTRLTVV.

CDR3 protein: CASSETGLRSGELFF. The DNA for the CDR3 is TGTGCCAGCAGCGAGACAGGGCTTCGCTCCGGGGAGCTGTTTTTT. The chain couples TRBV28 to TRBJ2-2; 7 bases agree with TRBD1. Germline V gene sequence: CDR1 MDHEN, CDR2 SYDVKM. The CDR3 is made up of 15 amino acids. The trim removed 6 bases at V and 6 bases at J, leaving 10 bases unmatched.

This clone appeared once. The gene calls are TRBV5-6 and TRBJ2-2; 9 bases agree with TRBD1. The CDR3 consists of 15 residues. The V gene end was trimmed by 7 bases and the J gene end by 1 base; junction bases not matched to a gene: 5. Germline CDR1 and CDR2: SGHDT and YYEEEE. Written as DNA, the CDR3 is TGTGCCAGCCCCGGACAGGGGAGGAACACCGGGGAGCTGTTTTTT. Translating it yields CASPGQGRNTGELFF.